This TCR beta chain was captured in a study of blood T cell repertoires in COVID-19. Assay used: immunoSEQ multiplex PCR; TCRdb lists only in-frame clones, some missing. The table has 200,000 to 250,000 clones, about nine tenths seen once. Germline V gives CDR1 LGHNA, CDR2 YSLEER. The V and J ends lost 0 bases and 4 bases respectively, with 6 bases between them. This CDR3 is built from 14 residues. The sequenced sample consisted of PBMCs or T cells enriched from blood (not recorded which). The receptor's source is a woman under 40 with acute COVID-19. V usage is TRBV4-3 and J usage is TRBJ2-2; unclear D gene. In DNA form, the CDR3 reads TGCGCCAGCAGCCAAGATAGTCGCACCGGGGAGCTGTTTTTT. It encodes CASSQDSRTGELFF.